This passage covers 25 T cell receptor beta chains from one sample sequenced in a study of blood T cell repertoires in COVID-19. The method was immunoSEQ multiplex PCR; TCRdb's version includes in-frame clones alone and lacks a portion of them. The sample includes 170,000 or so clones, over 80% of them seen just once. Sequencing was carried out using peripheral blood. The receptors stem from a woman in her 70s with COVID-19, enrolled during active disease.

The J gene is TRBJ2-5, the V gene TRBV3-1 (or the pseudogene TRBV3-2); no firm D call. V was pared by 2 bases and J by 0 bases, with 4 bases between. In germline, CDR1 is LGHDT, CDR2 YNNKEL (reference sequence). This CDR3 is built from 13 residues. Here the CDR3 DNA reads TGTGCCAGCAGCCAACTGTACCAAGAGACCCAGTACTTC. Translated: CASSQLYQETQYF.

The rearrangement links TRBV7-9 to TRBJ2-1; D is possibly TRBD2 (5 bases). Trimming took 1 base from V and 9 from J, leaving 19 bases between them. Germline V gene sequence: CDR1 SEHNR, CDR2 FQNEAQ (reference sequence). There are 16 residues in the CDR3. This CDR3 reads CASSLGGEFSSGEQFF. The CDR3 DNA follows: TGTGCCAGCAGCTTAGGGGGAGAGTTTTCCAGTGGTGAGCAGTTCTTC.

The V and J genes are TRBV5-1 and TRBJ2-1; 9 bases match TRBD1. Germline V CDR1 and CDR2: SGHRS, YFSETQ. Losses at the gene ends were 5 bases for V and 7 bases for J; bases not matched to a gene: 10. The CDR3 length is 15 residues. Here the CDR3 DNA reads TGCGCCAGCAGTGCCACAGGGGGCGCATTTAATGAGCAGTTCTTC. Protein: CASSATGGAFNEQFF.

V gene TRBV7-2 combines with J gene TRBJ2-5; possibly TRBD1 for D (6 bases). V was cut by 2 bases and J by 3 bases, with 22 bases left in between. The CDR3 runs to 18 residues. Germline CDR1 and CDR2: SGHTA and FQGNSA. The CDR3 DNA follows: TGTGCCAGCAGCTTAAAACGTGGCTTGCTGGACAGCAAAGAGACCCAGTACTTC. This encodes CASSLKRGLLDSKETQYF.

This chain uses TRBV5-1 with TRBJ2-7, with a possible D match to TRBD2 (5 bases). This CDR3 has 12 residues. CDR1 and CDR2 (germline): SGHRS, YFSETQ. V was cut by 0 bases and J by 5 bases, with 6 bases left in between. The CDR3 is CASSLVGNEQYF. The CDR3 DNA reads as TGCGCCAGCAGCTTGGTCGGGAACGAGCAGTACTTC.

V usage is TRBV7-3 and J usage is TRBJ2-1; TRBD2 agrees at 8 bases. The CDR3 length is 16 residues. V shed 1 base, J shed 4 bases, and the junction held 6 bases outside the gene matches. Germline loops: CDR1 SGHTA, CDR2 FQGTGA. The CDR3 here is CASSLNAGGVYNEQFF. CDR3 nucleotides: TGTGCCAGCAGCTTAAATGCGGGAGGTGTATACAATGAGCAGTTCTTC.

V is TRBV28 and J is TRBJ1-5; no clear D gene. The CDR3 consists of 17 residues. Germline V CDR1 and CDR2: MDHEN, SYDVKM. Trimming removed 5 bases at V and 0 bases at J, with 17 bases between. The CDR3 DNA is TGTGCCAGCAGTGCTCCTCCTGGAGGTGTTAGCAATCAGCCCCAGCATTTT. Amino acids: CASSAPPGGVSNQPQHF.

The chain joins TRBV30 to TRBJ2-1; D gene uncertain. Germline V gene sequence: CDR1 GTSNPN, CDR2 SVGIG (reference sequence). V was shortened by 0 bases and J by 2 bases, with 8 bases between the two germline ends. The CDR3 is 14 residues long. This CDR3 reads CAWSVLAAYNEQFF. DNA for the CDR3: TGTGCCTGGAGTGTACTCGCGGCCTACAATGAGCAGTTCTTC.

The CDR3 bases are TGTGCCAGCAGTTTCCCGGGACAGGGCAGTGGAAACACCATATATTTT. This codes for CASSFPGQGSGNTIYF. This rearrangement joins TRBV28 to TRBJ1-3, with TRBD1 matching 9 bases. Germline CDR1 is MDHEN and CDR2 is SYDVKM. The trim removed 3 bases at V and 3 bases at J, leaving 6 bases unmatched. The CDR3 length is 16 residues.

The V and J genes are TRBV18 and TRBJ1-2; the D gene is possibly TRBD1 (5 bases). Deletions cut 0 bases from V and 4 bases from J, with 9 bases between. The CDR3 is 14 residues long. In germline, CDR1 is KGHSH, CDR2 LQKENI. Here the CDR3 reads CASSPPGEGYGYTF. CDR3 coding DNA: TGTGCCAGCTCACCACCGGGGGAGGGCTATGGCTACACCTTC. Based on the CDR3 plus reference TRBV18 and TRBJ1-2, the full variable domain is NAGVMQNPRHLVRRRGQEARLRCSPMKGHSHVYWYRQLPEEGLKFMVYLQKENIIDESGMPKERFSAEFPKEGPSILRIQQVVRGDSAAYFCASSPPGEGYGYTFGSGTRLTVV.

This clone has a handful of counts. V is TRBV10-3 and J is TRBJ1-3; maybe TRBD1 (6 bases). This CDR3 has 15 residues. V dropped 5 bases and J dropped 2 bases, with 13 bases sitting between them. Germline-derived CDR1 and CDR2 are ENHRY and SYGVKD. For the CDR3, the DNA is TGTGCCATCAGTCAAGACAGGTTGACTGGAAACACCATATATTTT. Translated: CAISQDRLTGNTIYF.

This rearrangement joins TRBV7-2 to TRBJ1-2; D is perhaps TRBD1 (6 bases). V was cut by 3 bases and J by 9 bases, with 14 bases left in between. The CDR3 length is 13 residues. Germline V gives CDR1 SGHTA, CDR2 FQGNSA. The CDR3 reads CASSLRGLGSYTF. For the CDR3, the DNA is TGTGCCAGCAGCTTGCGGGGGCTGGGAAGCTACACCTTC.

The rearrangement links TRBV7-6 to TRBJ2-7, with 11 bases aligning to TRBD2. Trimming took 1 base from V and 6 from J; bases not matched to a gene: 11. Germline loops: CDR1 SGHVS, CDR2 FNYEAQ. This CDR3 has 17 residues. DNA for the CDR3: TGTGCCAGCAGCTTAGGACTAGCGGGAAGCCCCCTTGCCGAGCAGTACTTC. Translated: CASSLGLAGSPLAEQYF. Supplemented by reference TRBV7-6 and TRBJ2-7, the full variable domain reads GAGVSQSPRYKVTKRGQDVALRCDPISGHVSLYWYRQALGQGPEFLTYFNYEAQQDKSGLPNDRFSAERPEGSISTLTIQRTEQRDSAMYRCASSLGLAGSPLAEQYFGPGTRLTVT.

The chain joins TRBV19 to TRBJ1-4; 7 bases fit TRBD1. CDR3 length equals 15 residues. Per germline, CDR1 LNHDA and CDR2 SQIVND (reference sequence). V dropped 1 base and J dropped 4; count of bases not matched to a gene: 3. CDR3 bases: TGTGCCAGTAGTATAGGAGGGGGCCTTAATGAAAAACTGTTTTTT. Its protein is CASSIGGGLNEKLFF.

V usage is TRBV6-2 or TRBV6-3 and J usage is TRBJ1-3; weak D call: TRBD1 (5 bases). The germline V gene encodes CDR1 MNHEY and CDR2 SVGEGT. V lost 2 bases, J lost 4 bases, and 12 bases lay in between. This CDR3 has 15 amino acids. CDR3 DNA sequence: TGTGCCAGCAGTTACGGGGCCTTCGGAGGAAACACCATATATTTT. As protein: CASSYGAFGGNTIYF.

The J gene is TRBJ2-1, the V gene TRBV4-3; TRBD2 might be the D (6 bases). CDR3 size: 15 residues. Per germline, CDR1 LGHNA and CDR2 YSLEER. Between the trimmed V and J ends, which lost 0 bases and 6 bases, there was a span of 12 bases. The CDR3 DNA reads as TGCGCCAGCAGCCAAGAGGGGGGTAAGACCAATGAGCAGTTCTTC. Its protein is CASSQEGGKTNEQFF.

The V call is TRBV5-8, the J call TRBJ1-1; D not resolved. The CDR3 runs 15 residues. Per the germline V gene, CDR1 is SGHTS and CDR2 is YDEGEE. Trimming stripped 3 bases from V and 5 bases from J, with 17 bases between. The CDR3 nucleotides are TGTGCCAGCAGCTACCGGGGTACCGCGGGGACTGAAGCTTTCTTT. This gives the protein CASSYRGTAGTEAFF.

The V gene is TRBV10-2, the J gene TRBJ1-5, with D perhaps matching TRBD1 (5 bases). The CDR3 spans 13 residues. The germline CDR1 and CDR2 sequences are WSHSY and SAAADI. V dropped 8 bases and J dropped 3 bases, with 11 bases sitting between them. The CDR3, as DNA: TGCGCCAGCGGACATTTACTCAATCAGCCCCAGCATTTT. Translated, it gives CASGHLLNQPQHF.

This chain joins TRBV21-1 and TRBJ2-6; the DNA was not compared with TRBD1, the D call given in the table. TRBV21-1 is noted as a pseudogene. This CDR3 is 14 amino acids long. CDR3 DNA sequence: TGTGCCAGCAGCATCAGGGCTGGGGCCAACGTCCTGACTTTC. Translating gives CASSIRAGANVLTF.

The chain combines TRBV30 with TRBJ1-1; D unresolved. CDR3 size: 14 residues. V lost 5 bases, J lost 1 base, and 14 bases lay in between. Per germline, CDR1 GTSNPN and CDR2 SVGIG (reference sequence). The CDR3 region is CAWSLGSGNTEAFF. CDR3 nucleotides: TGTGCCTGGTCGCTAGGTAGCGGGAACACTGAAGCTTTCTTT.

This chain joins TRBV11-2 and TRBJ2-7, with D possibly matching TRBD1 (5 bases). Germline CDR1 and CDR2: SGHAT and FQNNGV. V was trimmed by 0 bases and J by 5 bases, leaving 11 bases between them. The CDR3 is made up of 14 amino acids. For the CDR3, the DNA is TGTGCCAGCAGCTTAGATGGGGCCTCGGACGAGCAGTACTTC. Residues: CASSLDGASDEQYF.

The chain couples TRBV7-2 to TRBJ2-7; 11 bases line up with TRBD2. J gave up 2 bases and V 1 base, and 10 bases lay outside the gene matches. Germline V gives CDR1 SGHTA, CDR2 FQGNSA. The CDR3 has 18 residues. CDR3 nucleotides: TGTGCCAGCAGCTTAGTATCCCCTCTAGCGGGAGGACCCTACGAGCAGTACTTC. Its protein is CASSLVSPLAGGPYEQYF.

V usage is TRBV2 and J usage is TRBJ1-2; maybe TRBD1 (6 bases). The CDR3 runs 14 residues. The ends were cut back, 5 bases at V and 3 bases at J, with 13 bases in the middle. CDR1 is SNHLY, CDR2 FYNNEI, per germline. CDR3 coding DNA: TGTGCCAGCAGTTTTGGACAGCAGGACTATGGCTACACCTTC. Protein sequence: CASSFGQQDYGYTF.

The chain links TRBV7-6 to TRBJ2-7; 10 bases line up with TRBD1. CDR1 and CDR2 from the germline V gene are SGHVS and FNYEAQ. The V gene end was trimmed by 2 bases and the J gene end by 3 bases; junction bases not matched to a gene: 7. This CDR3 is 16 amino acids long. The CDR3: CASSLQTGGGSYEQYF. The CDR3 DNA reads as TGTGCCAGCAGCTTACAGACAGGGGGCGGTAGCTACGAGCAGTACTTC.

The rearrangement uses TRBV6-5 and TRBJ2-2; perhaps TRBD2 as D (5 bases). Trimming shortened V by 2 bases and J by 4 bases, and 11 bases separated the two germline ends. The CDR3 extends over 15 amino acids. Germline lookup yields CDR1 MNHEY and CDR2 SVGAGI. The CDR3 sequence: CASSYGAASTGELFF. Here the CDR3 DNA reads TGTGCCAGCAGTTACGGAGCGGCCTCCACCGGGGAGCTGTTTTTT.